What follows are 32 T cell receptor beta chains derived from one specimen sequenced in a study of monozygotic twins with inflammatory bowel disease. One entry per CDR3 protein, without DNA, is what TCRdb gives after re-calling the 5' RACE reads. The ten top clones account for 5.6%, within a sample of just over 300,000 distinct CDR3 sequences. Sequencing was carried out using blood. The receptors originated from a human donor with ulcerative colitis or Crohn's disease, or a healthy co-twin of an affected twin (not recorded which).

The V gene is TRBV11-2, the J gene TRBJ1-4. The V gene's germline CDR1 is SGHAT and CDR2 FQNNGV. The CDR3 covers 16 residues. CDR3 sequence reads: CASSLDAGTFNEKLFF. Combining the CDR3 with reference TRBV11-2 and TRBJ1-4 gives the whole variable domain EAGVAQSPRYKIIEKRQSVAFWCNPISGHATLYWYQQILGQGPKLLIQFQNNGVVDDSQLPKDRFSAERLKGVDSTLKIQPAKLEDSAVYLCASSLDAGTFNEKLFFGSGTQLSVL.

V gene TRBV28 combines with J gene TRBJ1-2. The germline CDR1 and CDR2 sequences are MDHEN and SYDVKM. The CDR3 spans 12 residues. CDR3: CASSITVYGYTF.

The chain is built from TRBV30 and TRBJ1-2. CDR1 and CDR2 (germline): GTSNPN, SVGIG (reference sequence). This CDR3 has 15 amino acids. CDR3 protein: CAWSVQLGWPYGYTF.

The rearrangement uses TRBV6-2 or TRBV6-3 and TRBJ2-7; the D call from TCRdb, TRBD1, cannot be confirmed without DNA. The CDR3 totals 17 residues. Germline CDR1 is MNHEY and CDR2 is SVGEGT. CDR3 loop: CASSYRPPTTGIYEQYF.

The CDR3 region is CASSLGPGGQNYGYTF. The chain recombines TRBV5-1 with TRBJ1-2; the TCRdb D gene call, TRBD1, has no DNA to confirm it. Germline CDR1 and CDR2: SGHRS and YFSETQ. The length of the CDR3 is 16 residues.

The gene calls are TRBV30 and TRBJ2-7; the D call from TCRdb, TRBD1, cannot be confirmed without DNA. This CDR3 is built from 14 residues. From germline, CDR1 is GTSNPN and CDR2 SVGIG (reference sequence). The CDR3 spells CAWSVDGTQYAQYF.

This chain links TRBV6-2 or TRBV6-3 with TRBJ1-6; TCRdb lists TRBD1, though no DNA is available to test this call. Germline V lookup: CDR1 MNHEY, CDR2 SVGEGT. CDR3 length equals 15 residues. CDR3 loop: CASSYYPGSNSPLHF.

This chain uses TRBV12-3 or TRBV12-4 with TRBJ2-2; the D gene TCRdb calls, TRBD1, cannot be checked with no DNA. The CDR3 runs to 17 residues. The CDR3 sequence: CASSLGGTGGGTGELFF.

The V and J genes are TRBV7-2 and TRBJ1-1. Germline CDR1 SGHTA, CDR2 FQGNSA. This CDR3 has 12 residues. The CDR3 loop reads CASSSRGPEAFF.

The rearrangement joins TRBV20-1 to TRBJ1-6; TCRdb designates TRBD1, a call that cannot be tested without DNA. The CDR3 is 18 residues long. Germline assignment: CDR1 DFQATT and CDR2 SNEGSKA (reference sequence). CDR3 protein: CSARVRRGERSYNSPLHF.

The chain is built from TRBV27 and TRBJ2-2; TCRdb's assignment of TRBD1 cannot be checked, as there is no DNA. CDR1 and CDR2 (germline): MNHEY, SMNVEV (reference sequence). This CDR3 region has 14 residues. The CDR3 here is CASRAPGFTGELFF.

The chain combines TRBV11-2 with TRBJ2-3; there is no DNA to check the TCRdb D call of TRBD1. Germline V gene sequence: CDR1 SGHAT, CDR2 FQNNGV. The CDR3 sequence is 12 residues long. The CDR3 is CASRGPGDTQYF.

This chain joins TRBV19 and TRBJ2-3; no DNA is available, so the TRBD1 call from TCRdb remains unchecked. The CDR3 sequence is 15 residues long. The germline V gene has CDR1 LNHDA and CDR2 SQIVND (reference sequence). The CDR3 sequence: CASSIDGKGTDTQYF.

The rearrangement links TRBV28 to TRBJ2-4. Germline CDR1 MDHEN, CDR2 SYDVKM. The CDR3 has 14 residues. The CDR3 here is CASSPGVAKNIQYF.

This chain links TRBV6-2 or TRBV6-3 with TRBJ2-5; there is no DNA to check the TCRdb D call of TRBD1. Germline loops: CDR1 MNHEY, CDR2 SVGEGT. The CDR3 has 19 residues. The CDR3 sequence: CASSPLKTTGAWGQETQYF.

The chain links TRBV27 to TRBJ2-7; with no DNA, the TCRdb D assignment of TRBD2 cannot be verified. CDR1 is MNHEY, CDR2 SMNVEV, per germline (reference sequence). CDR3 size: 16 residues. CDR3 loop: CASSRQRPGLAPEQYF.

The J gene is TRBJ1-5, the V gene TRBV12-3 or TRBV12-4; the TCRdb D gene call, TRBD1, has no DNA to confirm it. This CDR3 has 15 residues. CDR3 residues: CASSLGGRGGQPQHF.

This chain joins TRBV5-1 and TRBJ1-1; the D gene TCRdb calls, TRBD1, cannot be checked with no DNA. Looked up from germline, CDR1 is SGHRS and CDR2 is YFSETQ. The CDR3 length is 15 residues. The CDR3 loop is CASSARTGVNTEAFF.

This chain uses TRBV2 with TRBJ2-1; TCRdb lists TRBD2, though no DNA is available to test this call. CDR3 size: 12 residues. The V gene's germline CDR1 is SNHLY and CDR2 FYNNEI. CDR3 residues: CASSVPGLAAYF.

The chain recombines TRBV5-1 with TRBJ1-2; there is no DNA to check the TCRdb D call of TRBD1. This CDR3 contains 14 residues. Germline lookup yields CDR1 SGHRS and CDR2 YFSETQ. CDR3 loop: CASSLAAGGLGYTF.

V is TRBV5-1 and J is TRBJ2-5; TCRdb names TRBD2, which stays unverified in the absence of DNA. Per the germline V gene, CDR1 is SGHRS and CDR2 is YFSETQ. The CDR3 is 16 residues long. CDR3 sequence reads: CASSLEVTSGRVTQYF.

V and J are TRBV4-3 and TRBJ1-2. Germline V gene data show CDR1 as LGHNA and CDR2 as YSLEER. This CDR3 contains 17 residues. The CDR3 spells CASSQDLGWTSNYGYTF.

This chain uses TRBV18 with TRBJ2-3; the TCRdb D gene call, TRBD2, has no DNA to confirm it. The CDR3 is made up of 12 amino acids. Per germline, CDR1 KGHSH and CDR2 LQKENI. Here the CDR3 reads CASSPDSDTQYF.

This chain connects TRBV13 to TRBJ2-1; the TCRdb call, TRBD1, lacks DNA for checking. Germline loops: CDR1 PRHDT, CDR2 FYEKMQ (reference sequence). CDR3 length equals 12 residues. The CDR3 loop reads CASSHRGGEQFF.

The chain combines TRBV7-9 with TRBJ1-4; with no DNA, the TCRdb D assignment of TRBD1 cannot be verified. Germline V lookup: CDR1 SEHNR, CDR2 FQNEAQ (reference sequence). This CDR3 region has 15 residues. CDR3 residues: CASSLEGRGDEKLFF.

This rearrangement joins TRBV25-1 to TRBJ2-7; TCRdb reports TRBD2, a call that lacks DNA to check it against. Germline V lookup: CDR1 MGHDK, CDR2 SYGVNS. The CDR3 has 12 amino acids. The CDR3 loop reads CASRARTYEQYF.

V usage is TRBV5-1 and J usage is TRBJ2-3; the TCRdb D gene call, TRBD1, has no DNA to confirm it. CDR3 length: 16 amino acids. From germline, CDR1 is SGHRS and CDR2 YFSETQ. This CDR3 is CASSLQGLSTTDTQYF.

V and J are TRBV20-1 and TRBJ1-2; TCRdb's D call, TRBD1, is unchecked because there is no DNA. Germline lookup yields CDR1 DFQATT and CDR2 SNEGSKA (reference sequence). The CDR3 loop spans 16 amino acids. The CDR3 loop is CSARAGGSLPNYGYTF.

The V call is TRBV10-3, the J call TRBJ2-5; TCRdb gives TRBD1 as the D gene, but with no DNA this cannot be confirmed. Germline V gives CDR1 ENHRY, CDR2 SYGVKD. There are 14 residues in the CDR3. The CDR3 loop reads CAISDASGTETQYF.

V usage is TRBV27 and J usage is TRBJ2-1; TCRdb designates TRBD1, a call that cannot be tested without DNA. The CDR3 consists of 15 residues. Germline assignment: CDR1 MNHEY and CDR2 SMNVEV (reference sequence). CDR3 sequence reads: CASTIAPGGYNEQFF.

The chain couples TRBV7-2 to TRBJ2-3. Looked up from germline, CDR1 is SGHTA and CDR2 is FQGNSA. The CDR3 is made up of 15 amino acids. The CDR3 loop is CASSLVAFSTDTQYF.

This chain joins TRBV24-1 and TRBJ2-2; as DNA is missing, the TRBD1 call by TCRdb cannot be tested. This CDR3 is built from 15 residues. CDR1 and CDR2 from the germline V gene are KGHDR and SFDVKD. CDR3 in amino acids: CATSDLGGDTGELFF.